This T cell receptor beta chain was documented in a study of blood T cell repertoires in COVID-19. Across the study: Acute and convalescent COVID-19 specimens originated in the United States, Italy and Spain.

Libraries were prepared by immunoSEQ multiplex PCR; TCRdb keeps only in-frame clonotypes and omits some of them. The sample consists of about 59,000 clones, 70% to 85% of them appearing once. Germline V gene data show CDR1 as KGHSH and CDR2 as LQKENI. This CDR3 spans 15 amino acids. The V end lost 6 bases, the J end lost 0 bases, and 12 bases lay between the germline ends. The chain carries TRBV18 and TRBJ1-3; a possible D gene is TRBD1 (5 bases). The TCR comes from a human donor in a cohort sampled during active COVID-19. Sequencing input: peripheral blood. CDR3 DNA sequence: TGTGCCAGCTCCCCAGTGGGGGGCTCTGGAAACACCATATATTTT. Amino acid sequence: CASSPVGGSGNTIYF.